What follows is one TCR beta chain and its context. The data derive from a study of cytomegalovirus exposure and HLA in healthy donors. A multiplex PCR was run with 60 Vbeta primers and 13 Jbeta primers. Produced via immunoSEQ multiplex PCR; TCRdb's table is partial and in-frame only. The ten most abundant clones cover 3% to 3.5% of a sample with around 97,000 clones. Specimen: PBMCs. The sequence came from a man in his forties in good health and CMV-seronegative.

CDR3 residues: CASSQEGRGAKNIQYF. CDR3 bases: TGCGCCAGCAGCCAAGAAGGGAGAGGAGCCAAAAACATTCAGTACTTC. The chain uses TRBV4-3 and TRBJ2-4; maybe TRBD2 (5 bases). CDR1 LGHNA and CDR2 YSLEER come from the germline V gene. Trimming stripped 0 bases from V and 0 bases from J, with 9 bases between. There are 16 residues in the CDR3.